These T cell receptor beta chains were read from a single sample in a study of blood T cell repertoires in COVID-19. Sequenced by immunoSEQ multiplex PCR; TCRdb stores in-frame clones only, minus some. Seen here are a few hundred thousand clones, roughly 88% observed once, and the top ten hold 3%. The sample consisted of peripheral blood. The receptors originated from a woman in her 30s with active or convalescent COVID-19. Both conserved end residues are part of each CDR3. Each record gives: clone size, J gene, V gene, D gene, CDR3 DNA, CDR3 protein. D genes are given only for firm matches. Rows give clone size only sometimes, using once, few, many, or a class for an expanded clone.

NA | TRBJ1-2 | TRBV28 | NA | TGTGCCAGCAGCCTTAACTATGGCTACACCTTC | CASSLNYGYTF
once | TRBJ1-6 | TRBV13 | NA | TGTGCCAGCGCCGAGATCTCCTATAATTCACCCCTCCACTTT | CASAEISYNSPLHF
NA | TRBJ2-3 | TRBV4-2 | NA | TGTGCCAGCAGCCAAGAGACAGCCATCACAGATACGCAGTATTTT | CASSQETAITDTQYF
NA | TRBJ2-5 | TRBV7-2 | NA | TGTGCCAGCAGCTTAAGGGGGATGAGGGAGACCCAGTACTTC | CASSLRGMRETQYF
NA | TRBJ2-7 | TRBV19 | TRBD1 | TGTGCCAGTAGTACCCAGGACAGGGGGACTCCCTACGAGCAGTACTTC | CASSTQDRGTPYEQYF
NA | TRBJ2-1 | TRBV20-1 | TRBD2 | TGCAGTGCTAGTGACCTAGCGGTGTACAATGAGCAGTTCTTC | CSASDLAVYNEQFF
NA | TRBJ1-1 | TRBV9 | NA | TGTGCCAGCAGCGTAGAGGGGGTTATGAACACTGAAGCTTTCTTT | CASSVEGVMNTEAFF
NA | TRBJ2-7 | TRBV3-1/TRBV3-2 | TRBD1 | TGTGCCAGCAGCACAGGGGGCTACGAGCAGTACTTC | CASSTGGYEQYF
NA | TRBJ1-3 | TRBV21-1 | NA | TGTGCCAGTCGGACAGGCCCATACTCTGGAAACACCATATATTTT | CASRTGPYSGNTIYF
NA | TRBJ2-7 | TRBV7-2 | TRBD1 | TGTGCCAGCAGCGAGGGGACAGCTCGAACCTACGAGCAGTACTTC | CASSEGTARTYEQYF
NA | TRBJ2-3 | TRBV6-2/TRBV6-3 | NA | TGTGCCAGCAGTCGACTAGGGGAGCAGTATTTT | CASSRLGEQYF
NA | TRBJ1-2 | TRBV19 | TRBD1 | TGTGCCAGTAGTATAAGACAGGGGGGTGGCTACACCTTC | CASSIRQGGGYTF
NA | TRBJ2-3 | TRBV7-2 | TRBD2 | TGTGCCAGCAGCTTAGCGCTCTGGCGGGGGGTATTAGATACGCAGTATTTT | CASSLALWRGVLDTQYF
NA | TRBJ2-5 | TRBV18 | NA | TGTGCCAGCTCACCGAACGGAGAGACCCAGTACTTC | CASSPNGETQYF
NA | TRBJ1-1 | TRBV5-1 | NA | TGCGCCAGCACCCCCGGCGGCAGAGGGAACACTGAAGCTTTCTTT | CASTPGGRGNTEAFF